This note documents a single T cell receptor beta chain sequence. Its antigen is unidentified. This sample is part of a study of cytomegalovirus exposure and HLA in healthy donors. Study-level points and caveats: Most TCR sequences proved rare, with some public TCRs found in many donors.

Profiling relied on immunoSEQ multiplex PCR, and the TCRdb table lists in-frame clones only, not all of them. The sample shows roughly 120,000 clones, 88% of them seen only once. The sequence came from a woman under 40 in good health and CMV-seropositive. Input material: PBMCs.

The CDR3 region has the DNA TGTGCCAGCAGCCACGGGACAGGGGACAACACCGGGGAGCTGTTTTTT. Translation: CASSHGTGDNTGELFF. The rearrangement uses TRBV14 and TRBJ2-2; 10 bases are shared with TRBD1. CDR3 size: 16 residues. V lost 3 bases to trimming and J lost 2 bases; unmatched junction nucleotides: 3. Germline CDR1 SGHDN, CDR2 FVKESK.